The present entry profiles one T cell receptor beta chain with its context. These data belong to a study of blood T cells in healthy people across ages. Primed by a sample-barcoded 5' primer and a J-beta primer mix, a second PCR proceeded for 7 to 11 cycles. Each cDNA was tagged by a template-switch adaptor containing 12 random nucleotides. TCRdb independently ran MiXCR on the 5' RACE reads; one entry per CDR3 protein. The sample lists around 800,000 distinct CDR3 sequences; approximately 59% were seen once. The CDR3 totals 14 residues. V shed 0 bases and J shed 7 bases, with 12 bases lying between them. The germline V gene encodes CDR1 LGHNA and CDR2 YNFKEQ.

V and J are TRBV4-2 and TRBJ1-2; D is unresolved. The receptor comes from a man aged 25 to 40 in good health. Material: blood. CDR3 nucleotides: TGTGCCAGCAGCCAAGATAACACTCCTAGTGGCTACACCTTC. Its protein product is CASSQDNTPSGYTF.